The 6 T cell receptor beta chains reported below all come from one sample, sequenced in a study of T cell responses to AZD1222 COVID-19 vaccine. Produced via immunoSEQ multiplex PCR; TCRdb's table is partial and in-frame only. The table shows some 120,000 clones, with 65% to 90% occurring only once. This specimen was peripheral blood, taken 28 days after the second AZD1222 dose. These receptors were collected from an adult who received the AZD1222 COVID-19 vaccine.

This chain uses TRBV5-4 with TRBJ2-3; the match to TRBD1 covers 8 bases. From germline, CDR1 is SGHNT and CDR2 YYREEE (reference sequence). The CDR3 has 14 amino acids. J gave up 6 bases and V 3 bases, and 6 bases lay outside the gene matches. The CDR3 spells CASSSSQGADTQYF. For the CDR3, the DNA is TGTGCCAGCAGCTCCAGCCAGGGGGCGGATACGCAGTATTTT.

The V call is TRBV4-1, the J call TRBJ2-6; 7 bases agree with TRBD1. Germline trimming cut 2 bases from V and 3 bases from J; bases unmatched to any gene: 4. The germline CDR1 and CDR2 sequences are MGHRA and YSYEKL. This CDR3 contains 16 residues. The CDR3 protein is CASSQYGTVGANVLTF. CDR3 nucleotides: TGCGCCAGCAGCCAATATGGGACAGTTGGGGCCAACGTCCTGACTTTC.

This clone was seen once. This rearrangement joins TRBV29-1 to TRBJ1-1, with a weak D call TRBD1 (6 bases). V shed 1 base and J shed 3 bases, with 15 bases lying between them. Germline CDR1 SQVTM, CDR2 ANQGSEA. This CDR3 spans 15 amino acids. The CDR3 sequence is CSVEGGTRSYTEAFF. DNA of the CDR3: TGCAGCGTTGAAGGCGGGACAAGAAGTTACACTGAAGCTTTCTTT.

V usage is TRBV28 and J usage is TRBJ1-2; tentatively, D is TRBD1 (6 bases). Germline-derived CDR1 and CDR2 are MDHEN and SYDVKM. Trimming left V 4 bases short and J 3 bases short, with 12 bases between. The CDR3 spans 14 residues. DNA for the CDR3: TGTGCCAGCAGTTCGGCAGGGGAGGACTATGGCTACACCTTC. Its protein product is CASSSAGEDYGYTF.

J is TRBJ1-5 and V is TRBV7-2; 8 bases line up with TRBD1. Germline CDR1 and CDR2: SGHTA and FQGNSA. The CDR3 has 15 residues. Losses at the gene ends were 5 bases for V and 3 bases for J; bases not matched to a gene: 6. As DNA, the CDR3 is TGTGCCAGCAGCCTACGGACAGGGACCAATCAGCCCCAGCATTTT. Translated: CASSLRTGTNQPQHF.

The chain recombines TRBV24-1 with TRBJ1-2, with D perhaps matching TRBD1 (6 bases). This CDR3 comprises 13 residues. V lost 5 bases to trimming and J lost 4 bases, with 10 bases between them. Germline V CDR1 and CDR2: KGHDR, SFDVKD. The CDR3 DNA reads TGTGCCACCAGTGGGGGGGGCAGCTATGGCTACACCTTC. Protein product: CATSGGGSYGYTF.